These 12 T cell receptor beta chains were all obtained from the same sample, sequenced in a study of Epstein–Barr virus B cells in breast cancer. Their cognate antigens are unknown. Libraries were built from RNA with the SMARTer kit, covering full alpha and beta V(D)J regions. Each CDR3 protein gets one entry after TCRdb re-called the 5' RACE reads with MiXCR. The sample shows about 410 distinct CDR3 sequences, roughly 20% of them seen only once. Sequencing was performed on tumor-infiltrating lymphocytes expanded in culture. All receptors come from a woman between 35 and 50 years old with triple-negative breast cancer.

This clonotype is deemed large. The CDR3 DNA sequence: TGCAGTGCTAGAGGGACAGGGTACGCAGATACGCAGTATTTT. Protein product: CSARGTGYADTQYF. The J gene is TRBJ2-3, the V gene TRBV20-1; 8 bases are a match to TRBD1. V dropped 1 base and J dropped 4; count of bases not matched to a gene: 4. CDR3 length equals 14 residues. Germline V gives CDR1 DFQATT, CDR2 SNEGSKA (reference sequence).

In its sample, this clonotype is large. V gene TRBV12-5 combines with J gene TRBJ2-5, with D perhaps matching TRBD1 or TRBD2 (5 bases each). This CDR3 spans 16 amino acids. Between the trimmed V and J ends, which lost 1 base and 3 bases, there was a span of 15 bases. CDR1 LGHNT and CDR2 FRNRAP come from the germline V gene. The chain's CDR3 is CASGLGRGSPEETQYF. The CDR3 coding sequence is TGTGCTAGTGGTTTGGGTCGGGGCAGTCCTGAAGAGACCCAGTACTTC.

A remark on this clonotype: At one of its ends the junction is not consistent with the germline gene, which may arise from a read error. The chain employs TRBV12-3 or TRBV12-4 and TRBJ1-5; a weak D match, TRBD1 (5 bases). The CDR3 runs 14 residues. In DNA, the CDR3 is TGTACCAGCACTTTGGGCAGGGCGGATCAGCCCCAGCATTTT. Residues: CTSTLGRADQPQHF.

The chain carries TRBV27 and TRBJ2-1, with 7 bases fitting TRBD2. The germline gives CDR1 MNHEY, CDR2 SMNVEV (reference sequence). This CDR3 has 14 residues. J gave up 14 bases and V 5 bases, and 15 bases lay outside the gene matches. CDR3 amino acids: CASSHRGTTLGEFF. The CDR3 bases are TGTGCCAGCAGTCACCGCGGGACTACGCTCGGGGAGTTCTTC.

By share of the sample, this clonotype is medium-sized. The chain has TRBV5-6 and TRBJ1-2, with D hard to call. CDR1 and CDR2 (germline): SGHDT, YYEEEE. V dropped 4 bases and J dropped 4 bases, with 11 bases sitting between them. The CDR3 has 13 residues. The CDR3 region has the DNA TGTGCCAGCAGCCGGGCATCTGGCTATGGCTACACCTTC. Its protein product is CASSRASGYGYTF. The full variable domain, its missing parts supplied by reference TRBV5-6 and TRBJ1-2, is DAGVTQSPTHLIKTRGQQVTLRCSPKSGHDTVSWYQQALGQGPQFIFQYYEEEERQRGNFPDRFSGHQFPNYSSELNVNALLLGDSALYLCASSRASGYGYTFGSGTRLTVV.

The chain uses TRBV12-3 or TRBV12-4 and TRBJ1-5; tentative D call: TRBD1 (5 bases). This CDR3 has 14 residues. Trimming cost V 7 bases and J 5 bases, with 15 bases left between them. CDR3 region: CASTLGRADQPQHF. The CDR3 DNA sequence: TGTGCCAGCACTTTGGGCAGGGCGGATCAGCCCCAGCATTTT.

This chain joins TRBV27 and TRBJ2-1; 9 bases are shared with TRBD2. CDR3 length: 16 amino acids. Germline V lookup: CDR1 MNHEY, CDR2 SMNVEV (reference sequence). J gave up 8 bases and V 1 base, and 9 bases lay outside the gene matches. The CDR3 coding sequence is TGTGCCAGCAGTTTATTGGGGACTAGCTGGACATATGAGCAGTTCTTC. Its protein is CASSLLGTSWTYEQFF.

In this sample, this clonotype is large. The chain joins TRBV4-1 to TRBJ1-1; possibly TRBD1 for D (6 bases). The germline V gene has CDR1 MGHRA and CDR2 YSYEKL. CDR3 length: 16 residues. Trimming cost V 1 base and J 3 bases, with 15 bases left between them. The CDR3 sequence is CASSQGVDRYDTEAFF. The CDR3 DNA reads TGCGCCAGCAGCCAAGGGGTTGACAGGTACGACACTGAAGCTTTCTTT.

This clonotype is labeled medium-sized. The chain recombines TRBV20-1 with TRBJ2-7; tentative D call: TRBD1 (5 bases). The CDR3 spans 13 residues. Germline CDR1 DFQATT, CDR2 SNEGSKA (reference sequence). V was pared by 2 bases and J by 3 bases, with 11 bases between. The CDR3 sequence is CSARRIRDYEQYF. CDR3 sequence (DNA): TGCAGTGCTAGAAGGATCAGGGACTACGAGCAGTACTTC.

Details on this clonotype: This sequence is one base from a far larger clone and is likely a read error. The chain carries TRBV7-1 and TRBJ1-3, with D uncertain. TRBV7-1 has ORF status, its function being uncertain. CDR3 length: 14 residues. Between the trimmed V and J ends, which lost 3 bases and 2 bases, there was a span of 8 bases. The chain's CDR3 is CASSSISTGNTIYF. The DNA for the CDR3 is TGTGCCAGCAGCTCCATATCGACTGGAAACACCATATATTTT.

As regards this clonotype: It differs at one base from a far larger clone, so likely a read error. The chain joins TRBV11-3 to TRBJ2-1, with 7 bases aligning to TRBD2. Per germline, CDR1 SGHNT and CDR2 YENEEA. The CDR3 has 17 residues. CDR3 sequence reads: CASSLFPGRGTDNEQLF. The CDR3 coding sequence is TGTGCCAGCAGCTTATTTCCGGGGCGGGGGACCGACAATGAGCAGCTCTTC.

Sample share makes this clonotype large. This chain links TRBV4-2 with TRBJ2-1; 10 bases match TRBD1. Germline CDR1 reads LGHNA; CDR2 reads YNFKEQ. This CDR3 is 16 amino acids long. V shed 3 bases and J 4 bases; nucleotides not matched to a gene: 6. The CDR3, as DNA: TGTGCCAGCAGCCAGGGTGACAGGGGGCCTTACAATGAGCAGTTCTTC. It specifies CASSQGDRGPYNEQFF.